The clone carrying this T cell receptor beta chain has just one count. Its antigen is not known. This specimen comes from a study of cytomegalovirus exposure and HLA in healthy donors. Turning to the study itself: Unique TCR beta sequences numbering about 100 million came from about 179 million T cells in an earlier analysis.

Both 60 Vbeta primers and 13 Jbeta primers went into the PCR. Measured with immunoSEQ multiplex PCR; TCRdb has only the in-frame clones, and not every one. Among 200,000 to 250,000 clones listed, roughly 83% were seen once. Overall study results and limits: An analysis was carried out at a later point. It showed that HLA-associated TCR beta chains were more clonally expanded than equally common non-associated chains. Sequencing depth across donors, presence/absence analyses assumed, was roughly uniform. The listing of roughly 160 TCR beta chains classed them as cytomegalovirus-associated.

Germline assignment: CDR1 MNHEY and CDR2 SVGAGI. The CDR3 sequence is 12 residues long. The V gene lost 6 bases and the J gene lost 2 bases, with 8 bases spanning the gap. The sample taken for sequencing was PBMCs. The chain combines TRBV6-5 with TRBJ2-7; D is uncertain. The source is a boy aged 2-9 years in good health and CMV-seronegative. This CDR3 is CASRLTTYEQYF. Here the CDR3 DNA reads TGTGCCAGCAGGCTCACTACCTACGAGCAGTACTTC.